This T cell receptor beta chain originates from a study of blood T cell repertoires in COVID-19. On the study more broadly: Nucleic acid was either cDNA or gDNA, and it came from T cells, B-cell-depleted T cells, or PBMCs.

Using immunoSEQ multiplex PCR, the repertoire was profiled, and TCRdb retains in-frame clones only, with some absent. This table holds more than 45,000 clones, 70% to 90% found once. Looked up from germline, CDR1 is KGHSH and CDR2 is LQKENI. Trimming took 3 bases from V and 6 from J; bases not matched to a gene: 5. The CDR3 extends over 14 amino acids. This clone has only a few counts. The source material was peripheral blood. The TCR originated in a woman aged 80 or over with acute or convalescent COVID-19. The V gene is TRBV18, the J gene TRBJ1-2; 9 positions match TRBD1. CDR3: CASSPAGQGHGYTF. The CDR3 DNA reads as TGTGCCAGCTCACCGGCTGGACAGGGGCATGGCTACACCTTC.